Included here is one T cell receptor (beta chain) sequence, with context. The sample is drawn from a study of T cell changes during pregnancy in multiple sclerosis. TCRdb's table, derived via immunoSEQ multiplex PCR, lists solely in-frame clones and lacks some. The data hold more than 30,000 clones, with approximately 91% observed a single time. Germline V gene lookup returns CDR1 SGHKS and CDR2 YYEKEE (reference sequence). There are 11 residues in the CDR3. Trimming shortened V by 4 bases and J by 4 bases, and 5 bases separated the two germline ends. This clonotype was sampled from a female donor with multiple sclerosis, enrolled in a pregnancy study. The specimen was CD8+ T cells from peripheral blood mononuclear cells, collected in the second trimester of pregnancy. This chain connects TRBV5-5 to TRBJ2-5; D is unresolved. Written as DNA, the CDR3 is TGTGCCAGCAGCGTACTAGAGACCCAGTACTTC. Translating it yields CASSVLETQYF.